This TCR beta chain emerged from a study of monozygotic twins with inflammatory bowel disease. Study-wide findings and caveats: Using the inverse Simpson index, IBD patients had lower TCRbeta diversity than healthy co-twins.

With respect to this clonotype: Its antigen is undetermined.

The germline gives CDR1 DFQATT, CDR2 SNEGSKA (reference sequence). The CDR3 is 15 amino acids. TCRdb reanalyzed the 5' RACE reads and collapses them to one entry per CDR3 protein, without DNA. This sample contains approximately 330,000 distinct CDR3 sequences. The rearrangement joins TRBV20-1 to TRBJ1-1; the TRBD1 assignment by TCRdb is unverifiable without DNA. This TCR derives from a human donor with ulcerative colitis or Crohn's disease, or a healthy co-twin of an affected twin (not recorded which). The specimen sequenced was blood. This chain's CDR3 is CSARNPRIMNTEAFF.